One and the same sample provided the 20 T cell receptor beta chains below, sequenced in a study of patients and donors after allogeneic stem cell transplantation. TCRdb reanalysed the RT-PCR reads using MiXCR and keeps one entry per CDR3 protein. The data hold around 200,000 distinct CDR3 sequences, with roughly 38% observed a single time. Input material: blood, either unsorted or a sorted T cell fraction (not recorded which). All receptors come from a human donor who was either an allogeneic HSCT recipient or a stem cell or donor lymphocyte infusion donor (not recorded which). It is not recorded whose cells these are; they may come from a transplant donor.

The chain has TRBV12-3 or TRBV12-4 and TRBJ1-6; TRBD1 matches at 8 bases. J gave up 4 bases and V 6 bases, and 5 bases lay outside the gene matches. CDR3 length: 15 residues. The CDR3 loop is CASSQRQGYNSPLHF. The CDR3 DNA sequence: TGTGCCAGCAGCCAGAGACAGGGGTATAATTCACCCCTCCACTTT.

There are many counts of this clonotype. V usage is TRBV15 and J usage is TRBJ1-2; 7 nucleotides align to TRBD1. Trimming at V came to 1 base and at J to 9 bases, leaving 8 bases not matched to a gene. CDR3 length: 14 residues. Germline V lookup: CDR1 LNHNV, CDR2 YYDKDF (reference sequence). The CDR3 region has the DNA TGTGCCACCAGCAGAGCCACAGGGGTTGGTAGCTACACCTTC. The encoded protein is CATSRATGVGSYTF. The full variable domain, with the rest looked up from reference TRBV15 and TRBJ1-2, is DAMVIQNPRYQVTQFGKPVTLSCSQTLNHNVMYWYQQKSSQAPKLLFHYYDKDFNNEADTPDNFQSRRPNTSFCFLDIRSPGLGDTAMYLCATSRATGVGSYTFGSGTRLTVV.

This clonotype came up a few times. The CDR3 coding sequence is TGTGCCAGCAGTGAAGCGGCGGGGCCTTATCAGCCCCAGCATTTT. It codes for CASSEAAGPYQPQHF. The chain is built from TRBV6-1 and TRBJ1-5, with D tentatively TRBD1 (5 bases). This CDR3 spans 15 amino acids. V lost 0 bases, J lost 5 bases, and 11 bases lay in between. The germline CDR1 and CDR2 sequences are MNHNS and SASEGT.

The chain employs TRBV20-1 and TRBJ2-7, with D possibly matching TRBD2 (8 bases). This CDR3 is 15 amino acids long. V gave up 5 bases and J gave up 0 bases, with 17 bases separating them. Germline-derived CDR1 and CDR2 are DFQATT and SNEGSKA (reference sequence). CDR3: CSARKQGTSSYEQYF. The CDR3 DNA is TGCAGTGCTCGTAAACAGGGGACTAGCTCCTACGAGCAGTACTTC.

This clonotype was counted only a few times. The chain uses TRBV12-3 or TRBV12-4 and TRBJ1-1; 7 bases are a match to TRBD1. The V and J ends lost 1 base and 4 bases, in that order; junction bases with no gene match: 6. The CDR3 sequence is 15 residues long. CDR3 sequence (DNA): TGTGCCAGCAGTTTAGTCCGACAGGGAGGCACTGAAGCTTTCTTT. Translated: CASSLVRQGGTEAFF.

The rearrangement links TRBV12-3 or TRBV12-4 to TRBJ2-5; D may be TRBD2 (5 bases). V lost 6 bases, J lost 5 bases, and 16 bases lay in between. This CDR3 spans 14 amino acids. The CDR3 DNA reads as TGTGCCAGCAGCCAGGACTCCACCAGGGAGACCCAGTACTTC. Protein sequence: CASSQDSTRETQYF.

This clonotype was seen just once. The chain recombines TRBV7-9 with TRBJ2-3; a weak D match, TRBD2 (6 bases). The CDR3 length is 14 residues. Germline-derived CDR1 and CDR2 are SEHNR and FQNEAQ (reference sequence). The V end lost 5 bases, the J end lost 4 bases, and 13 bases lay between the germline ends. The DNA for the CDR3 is TGTGCCAGCAGCCTCGCGTCGGGGGCAGATACGCAGTATTTT. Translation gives CASSLASGADTQYF. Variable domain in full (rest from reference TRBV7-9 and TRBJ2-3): DTGVSQNPRHKITKRGQNVTFRCDPISEHNRLYWYRQTLGQGPEFLTYFQNEAQLEKSRLLSDRFSAERPKGSFSTLEIQRTEQGDSAMYLCASSLASGADTQYFGPGTRLTVL.

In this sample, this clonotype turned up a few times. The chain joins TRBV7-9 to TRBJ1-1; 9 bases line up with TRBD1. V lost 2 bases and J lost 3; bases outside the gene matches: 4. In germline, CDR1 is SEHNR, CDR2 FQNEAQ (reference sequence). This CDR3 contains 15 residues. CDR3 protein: CASSLYGDRDTEAFF. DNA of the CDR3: TGTGCCAGCAGCTTATATGGGGACAGGGACACTGAAGCTTTCTTT.

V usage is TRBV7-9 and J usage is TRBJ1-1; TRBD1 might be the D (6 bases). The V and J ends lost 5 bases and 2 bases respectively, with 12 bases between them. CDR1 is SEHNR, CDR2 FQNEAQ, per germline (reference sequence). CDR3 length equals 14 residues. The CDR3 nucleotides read TGTGCCAGCAGCCTGGACAGTCCTAACACTGAAGCTTTCTTT. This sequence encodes CASSLDSPNTEAFF.

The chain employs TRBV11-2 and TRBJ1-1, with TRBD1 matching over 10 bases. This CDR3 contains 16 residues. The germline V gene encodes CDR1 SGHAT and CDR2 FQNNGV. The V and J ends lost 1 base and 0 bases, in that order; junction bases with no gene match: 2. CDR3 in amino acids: CASSLGDRGLNTEAFF. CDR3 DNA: TGTGCCAGCAGCTTAGGAGACAGGGGGCTGAACACTGAAGCTTTCTTT.

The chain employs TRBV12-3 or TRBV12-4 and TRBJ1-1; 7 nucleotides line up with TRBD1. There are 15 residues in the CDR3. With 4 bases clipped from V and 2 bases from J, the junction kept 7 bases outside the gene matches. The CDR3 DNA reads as TGTGCCAGCAGTTCCCGGGACAGTAGAAACACTGAAGCTTTCTTT. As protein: CASSSRDSRNTEAFF.

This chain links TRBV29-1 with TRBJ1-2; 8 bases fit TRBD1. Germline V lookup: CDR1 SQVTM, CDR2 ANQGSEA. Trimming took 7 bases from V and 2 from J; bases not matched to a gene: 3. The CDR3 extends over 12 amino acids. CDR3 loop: CSGGDRNYGYTF. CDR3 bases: TGCAGCGGGGGGGACAGGAACTATGGCTACACCTTC.

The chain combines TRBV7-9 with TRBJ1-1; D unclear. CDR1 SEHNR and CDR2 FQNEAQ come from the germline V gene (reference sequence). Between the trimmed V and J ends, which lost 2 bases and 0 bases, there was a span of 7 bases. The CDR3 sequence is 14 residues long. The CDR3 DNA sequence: TGTGCCAGCAGCTTATCTTCCATGAACACTGAAGCTTTCTTT. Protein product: CASSLSSMNTEAFF.

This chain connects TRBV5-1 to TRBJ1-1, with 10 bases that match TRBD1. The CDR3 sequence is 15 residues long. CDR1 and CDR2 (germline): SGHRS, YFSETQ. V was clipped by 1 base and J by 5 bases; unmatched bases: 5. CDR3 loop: CASSLSDRGATEAFF. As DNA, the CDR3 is TGCGCCAGCAGCTTGTCGGACAGGGGGGCGACTGAAGCTTTCTTT.

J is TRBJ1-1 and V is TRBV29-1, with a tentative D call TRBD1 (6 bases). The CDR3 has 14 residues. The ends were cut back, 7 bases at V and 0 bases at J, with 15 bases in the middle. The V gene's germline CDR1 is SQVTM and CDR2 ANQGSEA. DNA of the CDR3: TGCAGCGCCAAAAAGGGGGGGCTGAACACTGAAGCTTTCTTT. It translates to CSAKKGGLNTEAFF.

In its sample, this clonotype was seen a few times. As DNA, the CDR3 is TGTGCCAGCACCCAAGGGGGATATCAGCCCCAGCATTTT. It encodes CASTQGGYQPQHF. The chain uses TRBV12-3 or TRBV12-4 and TRBJ1-5; D may be TRBD1 (6 bases). Trimming pared 7 bases from V and 5 bases from J, leaving 12 bases between. The CDR3 covers 13 residues.

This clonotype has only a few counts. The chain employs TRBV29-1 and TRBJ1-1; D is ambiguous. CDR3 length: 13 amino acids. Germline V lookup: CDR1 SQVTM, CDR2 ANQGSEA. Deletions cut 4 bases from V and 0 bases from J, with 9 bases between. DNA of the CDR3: TGCAGCGTTGTTACCAGGATGAACACTGAAGCTTTCTTT. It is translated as CSVVTRMNTEAFF.

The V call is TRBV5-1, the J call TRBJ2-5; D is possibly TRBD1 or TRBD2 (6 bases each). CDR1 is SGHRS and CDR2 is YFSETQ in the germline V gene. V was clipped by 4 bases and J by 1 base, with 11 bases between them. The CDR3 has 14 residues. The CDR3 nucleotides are TGCGCCAGCAGCACAGGGACTCTCCAAGAGACCCAGTACTTC. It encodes CASSTGTLQETQYF.

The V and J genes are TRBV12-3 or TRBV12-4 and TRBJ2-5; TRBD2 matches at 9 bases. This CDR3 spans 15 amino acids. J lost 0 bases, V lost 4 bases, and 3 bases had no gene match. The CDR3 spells CASSWAGGYQETQYF. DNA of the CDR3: TGTGCCAGCAGTTGGGCGGGGGGGTACCAAGAGACCCAGTACTTC.

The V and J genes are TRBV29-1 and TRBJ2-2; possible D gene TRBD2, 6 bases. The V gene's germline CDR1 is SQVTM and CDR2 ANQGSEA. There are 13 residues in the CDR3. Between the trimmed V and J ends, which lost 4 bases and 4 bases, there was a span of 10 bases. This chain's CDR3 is CSVGRGTTGELFF. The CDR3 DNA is TGCAGCGTTGGGCGGGGTACCACCGGGGAGCTGTTTTTT.